One TCR beta chain is described in this entry. The antigen is undetermined. This entry is derived from a study of T cell repertoires in cytomegalovirus infection. Study-wide background: Indicated by public TCR beta signatures were CMV infection and matching HLA type. Broader study findings: Cumulated frequencies of public TCR beta families served to identify carriers of CMV plus the relevant HLA. Ex vivo responses were dominated by HLA-C-restricted CMV-specific TCR beta clonotypes.

Unmatched junction bases numbered 3, after V lost 5 bases and J lost 5 bases. Germline V lookup: CDR1 SEHNR, CDR2 FQNEAQ (reference sequence). There are 15 residues in the CDR3. TCRdb independently ran MiXCR on the reads; one entry per CDR3 protein. This table has around 250,000 distinct CDR3 sequences, over 15% appearing once. The V and J genes are TRBV7-9 and TRBJ2-3; 14 nucleotides agree with TRBD2. The TCR sequence derives from a human donor in good health (CMV status not recorded). Some clones in this sample may be carry-over from other donors' samples. Sequenced material: CD8+ T cells from PBMCs. The CDR3 protein is CASSVGTSGGDTQYF. DNA of the CDR3: TGTGCCAGCAGCGTCGGGACTAGCGGGGGAGATACGCAGTATTTT. The variable domain in full, with the rest retrieved from reference TRBV7-9 and TRBJ2-3, is DTGVSQNPRHKITKRGQNVTFRCDPISEHNRLYWYRQTLGQGPEFLTYFQNEAQLEKSRLLSDRFSAERPKGSFSTLEIQRTEQGDSAMYLCASSVGTSGGDTQYFGPGTRLTVL.